This is a list of T cell receptor beta chains from one sample in a study of T cells after yellow fever vaccination. Via MiXCR, TCRdb re-called the 5' RACE reads, giving one row per CDR3 protein. The profile shows hundreds of thousands of distinct CDR3 sequences, around 12% of them singletons. This material consisted of CD4+ T cells sorted from PBMCs, taken 15 days after the yellow fever booster vaccination. Every receptor here comes from a young man who received the YFV17D yellow fever vaccine. Each CDR3 is given with its conserved first and last residue. The D gene is left open where the match is weak. Rows may omit the clone size; those that give it use once, few, many or a size class.

j_call v_call clone_size d_call cdr3_aa cdr3_nt
TRBJ1-3 TRBV7-2 few . CASSPSPASNTIYF TGTGCCAGCAGCCCCTCCCCCGCCAGTAACACCATATATTTT
TRBJ1-1 TRBV7-6 many . CASSVRDIGNTEAFF TGTGCCAGCAGCGTTAGGGACATCGGGAACACTGAAGCTTTCTTT
TRBJ2-3 TRBV24-1 . . CATSDLGEADTQYF TGTGCCACCAGTGATTTGGGGGAGGCAGATACGCAGTATTTT
TRBJ2-5 TRBV4-3 many TRBD2 CASSQDSGGAFAETQYF TGCGCCAGCAGCCAAGATTCGGGGGGGGCCTTTGCAGAGACCCAGTACTTC
TRBJ2-1 TRBV10-3 few TRBD2 CAISDFSGGARNEQFF TGTGCCATCAGTGATTTTAGCGGGGGGGCCCGAAATGAGCAGTTCTTC
TRBJ2-7 TRBV7-6 . TRBD2 CASSPLLTSGGSYEQYF TGTGCCAGCAGCCCGCTGCTGACTAGCGGGGGCTCCTACGAGCAGTACTTC
TRBJ2-1 TRBV15 many TRBD2 CATSRGALAGGQGEQFF TGTGCCACCAGCAGAGGAGCACTAGCGGGGGGGCAGGGTGAGCAGTTCTTC
TRBJ2-3 TRBV4-1 . TRBD2 CASSQESGGGVDTQYF TGCGCCAGCAGCCAAGAATCTGGCGGGGGGGTAGATACGCAGTATTTT
TRBJ2-5 TRBV7-3 few . CASSFRGSKETQYF TGTGCCAGCAGCTTCAGGGGATCTAAAGAGACCCAGTACTTC
TRBJ2-1 TRBV7-2 few . CASRYNREPYNEQFF TGTGCCAGCAGATACAACCGGGAACCCTACAATGAGCAGTTCTTC
TRBJ1-3 TRBV14 few . CASSQVRTIYF TGTGCCAGCAGCCAAGTCCGCACCATATATTTT
TRBJ2-5 TRBV11-3 . . CASSLSSGPQYF TGTGCCAGCAGCTTAAGTTCGGGCCCCCAGTACTTC
TRBJ2-5 TRBV7-2 . TRBD2 CASSLARWAGGVETQYF TGTGCCAGCAGCTTAGCGCGCTGGGCGGGGGGTGTGGAGACCCAGTACTTC
TRBJ1-2 TRBV2 few TRBD1 CASTRDREANYGYTF TGTGCCAGCACCAGAGACAGGGAAGCTAACTATGGCTACACCTTC
TRBJ2-2 TRBV24-1 few . CATSDATRPWELFF TGTGCCACCAGTGACGCAACCAGACCCTGGGAGCTGTTTTTT
TRBJ2-5 TRBV7-8 many TRBD2 CASSLRTSGSQETQYF TGTGCCAGCAGCTTACGGACTAGCGGGTCCCAAGAGACCCAGTACTTC
TRBJ2-1 TRBV6-5 few . CASRRGAVFYNEQFF TGTGCCAGCAGACGGGGGGCGGTATTTTACAATGAGCAGTTCTTC
TRBJ1-4 TRBV3-1 . . CASSQDYGKLFF TGTGCCAGCAGCCAAGATTACGGAAAACTGTTTTTT
TRBJ1-4 TRBV7-2 . TRBD1 CASSSRDRAEKLFF TGTGCCAGCAGCTCCCGGGACAGGGCGGAAAAACTGTTTTTT
TRBJ2-1 TRBV7-2 . . CASSLAALQGYEQFF TGTGCCAGCAGCTTAGCCGCCCTTCAGGGCTATGAGCAGTTCTTC
TRBJ2-7 TRBV11-2 few TRBD1 CASSQDRGRGEQYF TGTGCCAGCAGCCAAGACAGGGGGCGCGGCGAGCAGTACTTC
TRBJ1-1 TRBV12-3/TRBV12-4 few . CASSLGYGKNTEAFF TGTGCCAGCAGTTTAGGTTACGGAAAGAACACTGAAGCTTTCTTT
TRBJ2-1 TRBV25-1 many . CASSPIRGPENNEQFF TGTGCCAGCAGTCCAATCCGGGGGCCGGAAAACAATGAGCAGTTCTTC
TRBJ1-6 TRBV6-5 . . CASKAGVGSPLHF TGTGCCAGTAAAGCAGGGGTGGGATCACCCCTCCACTTT
TRBJ1-4 TRBV5-1 few TRBD1 CASSPGQAFATNEKLFF TGCGCCAGCAGCCCCGGACAGGCCTTTGCAACTAATGAAAAACTGTTTTTT
TRBJ1-1 TRBV20-1 . . CSAEPVKDTEAFF TGCAGTGCCGAGCCAGTTAAAGACACTGAAGCTTTCTTT
TRBJ2-1 TRBV9 few TRBD2 CASSLAGGPWNEQFF TGTGCCAGCAGTCTAGCGGGGGGGCCATGGAATGAGCAGTTCTTC
TRBJ1-5 TRBV24-1 . . CATSDGRRLQHF TGTGCCACCAGTGATGGACGTCGACTCCAGCATTTT
TRBJ2-3 TRBV5-1 many . CASSPGPSTDTQYF TGCGCCAGCAGCCCGGGACCATCCACAGATACGCAGTATTTT